The 28 T cell receptor beta chains below all came from one sample that was sequenced in a study of cytomegalovirus exposure and HLA in healthy donors. The PCR had 60 Vbeta and 13 Jbeta primers. The method was immunoSEQ multiplex PCR; TCRdb's version includes in-frame clones alone and lacks a portion of them. Among some 120,000 clones listed, 50% to 65% were seen once. Sequenced: PBMCs. Receptor source: a woman in her thirties or forties in good health and CMV-seropositive.

This clone came up once. The chain combines TRBV27 with TRBJ1-2; TRBD1 matches at 12 bases. V shed 9 bases and J 6 bases; nucleotides not matched to a gene: 2. The CDR3 extends over 12 amino acids. The germline V gene has CDR1 MNHEY and CDR2 SMNVEV (reference sequence). The CDR3 DNA reads TGTGCCAGGGGACAGGGGGCGGATGGCTACACCTTC. It yields the protein CARGQGADGYTF.

This sequence joins TRBV2 and TRBJ1-2; 8 bases map to TRBD1. V was pared by 6 bases and J by 7 bases, with 7 bases of the junction left unmatched. The CDR3 length is 13 residues. The germline V gene encodes CDR1 SNHLY and CDR2 FYNNEI. CDR3: CASRLLQGGGYTF. CDR3 in DNA: TGTGCCAGCAGACTACTACAGGGGGGTGGCTACACCTTC.

The chain has TRBV6-5 and TRBJ2-1, with D perhaps TRBD2 (6 bases). V was clipped by 4 bases and J by 3 bases, with 13 bases between them. The CDR3 loop spans 15 amino acids. Germline CDR1 reads MNHEY; CDR2 reads SVGAGI. The CDR3 is CASSFTTSFYNEQFF. DNA of the CDR3: TGTGCCAGCAGTTTCACAACTAGCTTCTACAATGAGCAGTTCTTC.

This chain joins TRBV5-5 and TRBJ2-7; 7 nucleotides align to TRBD2. The CDR3 has 15 residues. V lost 3 bases and J lost 5; bases outside the gene matches: 11. Germline CDR1 SGHKS, CDR2 YYEKEE (reference sequence). CDR3 protein: CASSSFAGTINEQYF. The CDR3 nucleotides are TGTGCCAGCAGCTCATTTGCCGGGACTATCAACGAGCAGTACTTC.

J is TRBJ2-7 and V is TRBV19; D gene uncertain. The CDR3 length is 14 residues. CDR1 and CDR2 (germline): LNHDA, SQIVND (reference sequence). V was pared by 1 base and J by 7 bases, with 14 bases between. The CDR3 protein is CASSIGPTQREQYF. Written as DNA, the CDR3 is TGTGCCAGTAGTATAGGCCCCACTCAGAGGGAGCAGTACTTC.

The CDR3 spells CASSFIPAPGNEQFF. The CDR3 bases are TGTGCCAGCAGTTTTATTCCGGCCCCGGGCAATGAGCAGTTCTTC. This sequence joins TRBV27 and TRBJ2-1, with D uncertain. The germline gives CDR1 MNHEY, CDR2 SMNVEV (reference sequence). The CDR3 runs to 15 residues. Between the trimmed V and J ends, which lost 3 bases and 6 bases, there was a span of 15 bases.

The genes are TRBV7-9 and TRBJ1-2; TRBD1 is a possible D gene (6 bases). The CDR3 contains 12 residues. Germline V lookup: CDR1 SEHNR, CDR2 FQNEAQ (reference sequence). Trimming pared 5 bases from V and 5 bases from J, leaving 9 bases between. CDR3 in amino acids: CASSEGQYGYTF. For the CDR3, the DNA is TGTGCCAGCAGCGAAGGACAGTATGGCTACACCTTC.

The rearrangement links TRBV7-8 to TRBJ2-3; 10 bases are shared with TRBD2. With V trimmed by 2 bases and J by 2 bases, 10 bases remained unmatched. This CDR3 contains 18 residues. Germline CDR1 and CDR2: SGHVS and FQNEAQ. The CDR3 coding sequence is TGTGCCAGCAGCTTAACGGTTAGCGGGAGGACTCCCACAGATACGCAGTATTTT. It is translated as CASSLTVSGRTPTDTQYF.

The chain has TRBV5-6 and TRBJ2-2, with a weak D call TRBD1 (6 bases). This CDR3 is built from 15 residues. V shed 2 bases and J shed 3 bases, with 11 bases lying between them. From germline, CDR1 is SGHDT and CDR2 YYEEEE. CDR3 sequence: CASSLQGEDTGELFF. The CDR3 DNA follows: TGTGCCAGCAGCTTACAGGGAGAGGACACCGGGGAGCTGTTTTTT.

This clone was seen only once. The rearrangement links TRBV4-2 to TRBJ1-5, with a possible D match to TRBD1 (6 bases). Trimming shortened V by 4 bases and J by 4 bases, and 14 bases separated the two germline ends. The CDR3 has 15 residues. Germline-derived CDR1 and CDR2 are LGHNA and YNFKEQ. CDR3 amino acids: CASSPLRGGNQPQHF. CDR3 coding DNA: TGTGCCAGCAGCCCCTTGAGGGGGGGGAATCAGCCCCAGCATTTT.

The genes are TRBV28 and TRBJ1-4; D remains ambiguous. The CDR3 length is 12 residues. Germline CDR1 and CDR2: MDHEN and SYDVKM. Between the trimmed V and J ends, which lost 6 bases and 8 bases, there was a span of 10 bases. CDR3 sequence (DNA): TGTGCCAGCAGCCCTGAGGAAGAAAAACTGTTTTTT. This sequence encodes CASSPEEEKLFF.

The chain couples TRBV9 to TRBJ2-7, with a possible D match to TRBD2 (7 bases). This CDR3 spans 13 amino acids. V dropped 3 bases and J dropped 4 bases, with 11 bases sitting between them. Germline CDR1 reads SGDLS; CDR2 reads YYNGEE. The CDR3 spells CASSGRGGYEQYF. The DNA of the CDR3 is TGTGCCAGCAGCGGAAGGGGGGGTTACGAGCAGTACTTC.

The V and J genes are TRBV19 and TRBJ2-7; 10 positions agree with TRBD1. The CDR3 covers 15 residues. Trimming cost V 10 bases and J 0 bases; bases outside gene matches: 9. Germline CDR1 LNHDA, CDR2 SQIVND (reference sequence). CDR3 protein: CATRKRDRGSYEQYF. CDR3 nucleotides: TGTGCCACCAGAAAGAGGGACAGGGGCTCCTACGAGCAGTACTTC.

V gene TRBV7-8 combines with J gene TRBJ2-7; possibly TRBD2 for D (6 bases). With 5 bases removed from V and 6 bases from J, the gap between germline ends came to 11 bases. CDR1 is SGHVS and CDR2 is FQNEAQ in the germline V gene. The CDR3 covers 12 residues. The CDR3 bases are TGTGCCAGCAGCCAGGTCGGGGGCGAGCAGTACTTC. It encodes CASSQVGGEQYF. The variable domain in full, with the rest retrieved from reference TRBV7-8 and TRBJ2-7, is GAGVSQSPRYKVAKRGQDVALRCDPISGHVSLFWYQQALGQGPEFLTYFQNEAQLDKSGLPSDRFFAERPEGSVSTLKIQRTQQEDSAVYLCASSQVGGEQYFGPGTRLTVT.

This clone was seen only a few times. This chain joins TRBV6-5 and TRBJ1-3, with 9 nucleotides matching TRBD1. Germline V gene data show CDR1 as MNHEY and CDR2 as SVGAGI. J lost 7 bases, V lost 4 bases, and 8 bases had no gene match. This CDR3 is 15 amino acids long. The CDR3 spells CASSSRGTGRNTIYF. The CDR3 DNA is TGTGCCAGCAGTTCCCGGGGGACAGGGCGGAACACCATATATTTT.

The CDR3, as DNA: TGCGCCAGCAGCCAAGGTGGGAGGGGCTATGGCTACACCTTC. Translating it yields CASSQGGRGYGYTF. This rearrangement joins TRBV4-3 to TRBJ1-2; tentative D call: TRBD1 (5 bases). In germline, CDR1 is LGHNA, CDR2 YSLEER. The CDR3 spans 14 residues. The V end was cut by 1 base, the J end by 4 bases, with 10 bases between.

This clone was recorded only once. The CDR3 region has the DNA TGTGCCAGCAGTTTATGGTCACAAAGCAATCAGCCCCAGCATTTT. This gives the protein CASSLWSQSNQPQHF. The chain uses TRBV28 and TRBJ1-5; no clear D. CDR1 is MDHEN and CDR2 is SYDVKM in the germline V gene. V lost 0 bases to trimming and J lost 1 base, with 7 bases between them. The CDR3 runs 15 residues.

There are a few counts of this clone. V usage is TRBV29-1 and J usage is TRBJ2-1; 12 positions match TRBD2. Germline V gene sequence: CDR1 SQVTM, CDR2 ANQGSEA. The junction had 1 base not matched to a gene; V was cut back by 6 bases and J by 7 bases. There are 12 residues in the CDR3. Here the CDR3 DNA reads TGCAGCGTGGGGACTAGCGGGAATGAGCAGTTCTTC. Residues: CSVGTSGNEQFF.

This sequence joins TRBV7-9 and TRBJ2-3; D is unresolved. The CDR3 consists of 18 residues. Germline V gene lookup returns CDR1 SEHNR and CDR2 FQNEAQ (reference sequence). V lost 3 bases, J lost 1 base, and 20 bases lay in between. CDR3 bases: TGTGCCAGCAGCTTCGACTTAATTTCTACCCGTCGCACAGATACGCAGTATTTT. Protein sequence: CASSFDLISTRRTDTQYF.

The chain is built from TRBV6-5 and TRBJ1-1, with 8 positions matching TRBD1. The V and J ends lost 4 bases and 5 bases, in that order; junction bases with no gene match: 12. The CDR3 is made up of 16 amino acids. Looked up from germline, CDR1 is MNHEY and CDR2 is SVGAGI. The CDR3 spells CASSLISGGSGTEAFF. In nucleotides, the CDR3 is TGTGCCAGCAGTTTAATCTCAGGGGGCTCGGGTACTGAAGCTTTCTTT.

CDR3 DNA: TGTGCCAGCTCACCACTCCAGGGGGCGCATACTGAAGCTTTCTTT. Protein sequence: CASSPLQGAHTEAFF. The rearrangement links TRBV18 to TRBJ1-1, with 8 bases aligning to TRBD1. CDR1 and CDR2 (germline): KGHSH, LQKENI. CDR3 size: 15 residues. The trim removed 1 base at V and 5 bases at J, leaving 6 bases unmatched.

The CDR3 region is CASARLPDFDEQFF. The CDR3 DNA reads TGTGCCAGCGCCAGATTGCCAGACTTCGATGAGCAGTTCTTC. The gene calls are TRBV5-4 and TRBJ2-1; D is undetermined. This CDR3 is 14 amino acids long. Germline CDR1 is SGHNT and CDR2 is YYREEE (reference sequence). The germline V and J ends were trimmed by 7 bases and 8 bases, with 19 bases remaining between them.

The J gene is TRBJ2-7, the V gene TRBV15, with D tentatively TRBD2 (5 bases). V was pared by 3 bases and J by 5 bases, with 17 bases between. The CDR3 spans 15 residues. From germline, CDR1 is LNHNV and CDR2 YYDKDF (reference sequence). DNA of the CDR3: TGTGCCACCAGCAGTAGGGTCGGGGAACTCCACGAGCAGTACTTC. Translating it yields CATSSRVGELHEQYF.

The V call is TRBV27, the J call TRBJ1-4, with no clear D. Germline V lookup: CDR1 MNHEY, CDR2 SMNVEV (reference sequence). V lost 0 bases, J lost 5 bases, and 10 bases lay in between. CDR3 length: 15 amino acids. CDR3 in DNA: TGTGCCAGCAGTTTATCAGGAGGTATAAATGAAAAACTGTTTTTT. Translated, it gives CASSLSGGINEKLFF.

This clone was detected only a few times. The chain employs TRBV7-8 and TRBJ2-7; TRBD2 aligns across 9 bases. The CDR3 runs to 15 residues. CDR1 and CDR2 (germline): SGHVS, FQNEAQ. The V gene end was trimmed by 1 base and the J gene end by 6 bases; junction bases not matched to a gene: 7. The CDR3 reads CASSLVRTAGGEQYF. Here the CDR3 DNA reads TGTGCCAGCAGCTTAGTCAGGACAGCGGGAGGCGAGCAGTACTTC. The full variable domain, completed using reference TRBV7-8 and TRBJ2-7, is GAGVSQSPRYKVAKRGQDVALRCDPISGHVSLFWYQQALGQGPEFLTYFQNEAQLDKSGLPSDRFFAERPEGSVSTLKIQRTQQEDSAVYLCASSLVRTAGGEQYFGPGTRLTVT.

This clone was seen a few times. The chain carries TRBV6-1 and TRBJ2-2, with D possibly being TRBD1 (5 bases). Deletions cut 6 bases from V and 6 bases from J, with 14 bases between. Germline lookup yields CDR1 MNHNS and CDR2 SASEGT. CDR3 size: 14 residues. Here the CDR3 DNA reads TGTGCCAGCAGGAGATTCCAGGGTTCCGGGGAGCTGTTTTTT. This translates into CASRRFQGSGELFF.

This clone was recorded a few times. The rearrangement uses TRBV6-1 and TRBJ1-5; a possible D gene is TRBD1 (5 bases). This CDR3 region has 13 residues. Trimming shortened V by 10 bases and J by 6 bases, and 16 bases separated the two germline ends. Germline V CDR1 and CDR2: MNHNS, SASEGT. The CDR3 DNA follows: TGTGCCATCCTCCAGGGTCTAGGTCAGCCCCAGCATTTT. Amino acids: CAILQGLGQPQHF.

This rearrangement joins TRBV2 to TRBJ1-2; a weak D match, TRBD1 (6 bases). Germline V gene sequence: CDR1 SNHLY, CDR2 FYNNEI. The CDR3 runs 15 residues. Trimming took off 1 base at V and 11 bases at J, with 20 bases between the two ends. This chain's CDR3 is CASSEVPLGQGKYTF. The CDR3 region has the DNA TGTGCCAGCAGTGAAGTCCCCTTAGGCCAGGGGAAGTACACCTTC.